These T cell receptor beta chains were read from a single sample in a study of cytomegalovirus exposure and HLA in healthy donors. Some clones are missing from TCRdb's copy, which holds only in-frame ones; the method was immunoSEQ multiplex PCR. The repertoire has about 190,000 clones, about 84% of them found once; the top ten carry roughly 15%. The specimen was PBMCs. The receptors were gathered from a woman in her twenties or thirties in good health and CMV-seropositive. Both conserved end residues are part of each CDR3. D genes are given only for firm matches. A row's size may be missing; if present it is once, few, many or a size class.

clone_size	j_call	d_call	v_call	cdr3_nt	cdr3_aa
-	TRBJ1-2	-	TRBV5-6	TGTGCCAGCAGCTTGGGGCACTACAAGGGCTACACCTTC	CASSLGHYKGYTF
-	TRBJ1-1	TRBD1	TRBV6-5	TGTGCCAGCAGGCCGTTTGACAGGGGGCCTGAAGCTTTCTTT	CASRPFDRGPEAFF
-	TRBJ1-1	-	TRBV7-9	TGTGCCAGCAGCCACCCCCTGGGGGGTACTGAAGCTTTCTTT	CASSHPLGGTEAFF
once	TRBJ2-1	-	TRBV28	TGTGCCAGCAGTTCCCTAACAACAAACCCGCGGAATGAGCAGTTCTTC	CASSSLTTNPRNEQFF
-	TRBJ2-7	TRBD1	TRBV28	TGTGCCAGCAGGGGGAGTCGAGGACAGGGCACCTACGAGCAGTACTTC	CASRGSRGQGTYEQYF
few	TRBJ2-5	TRBD2	TRBV7-7	TGTGCTAGCAGCTCCGTAGCGGGAGGGGCCCAGTACTTC	CASSSVAGGAQYF
-	TRBJ1-3	TRBD1	TRBV30	TGTGCCTGGAGAGAAAGCAAGACAGGGACTGGAAACACCATATATTTT	CAWRESKTGTGNTIYF
once	TRBJ2-2	TRBD2	TRBV4-1	TGCGCCAGCAGCCTCCACCTGGGACTAGCGGGAGGCCCCAGGGACGGGGAGCTGTTTTTT	CASSLHLGLAGGPRDGELFF
-	TRBJ2-2	-	TRBV28	TGTGCCGGGTCTAGCCCTTGGGGGGAGCTGTTTTTT	CAGSSPWGELFF
-	TRBJ1-2	TRBD1	TRBV27	TGTGCCAGCAGTTTTGGACAGGGGGCTGTGAGTAACTATGGCTACACCTTC	CASSFGQGAVSNYGYTF
-	TRBJ1-6	TRBD1	TRBV7-6	TGTGCCAGCAGCTTACAGGGGGATAATTCACCCCTCCACTTT	CASSLQGDNSPLHF
once	TRBJ2-1	-	TRBV2	TGTGCCAGCAGCGGGGTTTCCTACAATGAGCAGTTCTTC	CASSGVSYNEQFF
-	TRBJ2-2	TRBD1	TRBV28	TGTGCCAGCAGATGGGACAGCCAGAACACCGGGGAGCTGTTTTTT	CASRWDSQNTGELFF
few	TRBJ2-7	TRBD2	TRBV27	TGTGCCAGCAGACGGACTAGGAGCTCCTACGAGCAGTACTTC	CASRRTRSSYEQYF
-	TRBJ1-3	-	TRBV6-6	TGTGCCAGCAGTTTGGGCAGGGGAGTCGGAAACACCATATATTTT	CASSLGRGVGNTIYF
-	TRBJ2-1	TRBD2	TRBV7-3	TGTGCCAGCAGCATGGGACTAGCGAGGTTCAATGAGCAGTTCTTC	CASSMGLARFNEQFF
-	TRBJ2-7	-	TRBV19	TGTGCCAGTAGTCCGCGACCAGGATACGAGCAGTACTTC	CASSPRPGYEQYF
-	TRBJ2-5	-	TRBV4-1	TGCGCCAGCAGCCTCCGGGACTCCCAAGAGACCCAGTACTTC	CASSLRDSQETQYF
-	TRBJ2-4	-	TRBV28	TGTGCCAGCAGTCCCTCTTGGGGGACAATGAAAAGGCTGGGAAAAACGAACATTCAGTACTTC	CASSPSWGTMKRLGKTNIQYF
-	TRBJ2-7	TRBD1	TRBV4-2	TGTGCCAGCAGCCGCCTCCCCGGGACAGGGGACTACGAGCAGTACTTC	CASSRLPGTGDYEQYF
-	TRBJ1-1	-	TRBV28	TGTGCCAGCAGTTCCCACATGGCGCCGGGGACTGAAGCTTTCTTT	CASSSHMAPGTEAFF
-	TRBJ2-7	TRBD2	TRBV7-6	TGTGCCAGCAGCTTAGAGGCTAGCGGGACATCCTACGAGCAGTACTTC	CASSLEASGTSYEQYF
few	TRBJ1-6	TRBD1	TRBV2	TGTGCCTGGGGACAGGCGAGGGATTCACCCCTCCACTTT	CAWGQARDSPLHF
-	TRBJ1-1	-	TRBV29-1	TGCAGCGTTGAGGACAGATTGAACACTGAAGCTTTCTTT	CSVEDRLNTEAFF
-	TRBJ1-1	TRBD1	TRBV27	TGTGCCAGCAGTAATACCAGGGGGACTGAAGCTTTCTTT	CASSNTRGTEAFF
few	TRBJ2-5	-	TRBV7-6	TGTGCCAGCAGCTGGACAGTCCAAGAGACCCAGTACTTC	CASSWTVQETQYF
-	TRBJ2-1	-	TRBV2	TGTGCCAGCACCCCAACGGCCACCAGGAATGAGCAGTTCTTC	CASTPTATRNEQFF
-	TRBJ2-5	TRBD2	TRBV30	TGTGCCTGGACGCTAGCGGGAGGCCAAGAGACCCAGTACTTC	CAWTLAGGQETQYF